The 9 T cell receptor beta chains in this list originate from one sample, sequenced in a study of cytomegalovirus exposure and HLA in healthy donors. In the PCR, 60 Vbeta and 13 Jbeta primers were used. TCRdb keeps only in-frame clones here, not all; method: immunoSEQ multiplex PCR. The sample holds approximately 59,000 clones, approximately 74% seen once. The sample consisted of PBMCs. These receptors all come from a man in his forties in good health and CMV-seropositive.

The chain carries TRBV6-5 and TRBJ1-2; TRBD1 is a possible D gene (5 bases). Trimming took 2 bases from V and 8 from J, leaving 21 bases between them. The CDR3 runs to 16 residues. Germline loops: CDR1 MNHEY, CDR2 SVGAGI. The CDR3 spells CASSYLTGTPVEGYTF. The CDR3 DNA is TGTGCCAGCAGTTACCTTACCGGGACTCCAGTCGAGGGCTACACCTTC.

The rearrangement joins TRBV7-2 to TRBJ1-1; TRBD1 agrees at 9 bases. The CDR3 totals 17 residues. Germline CDR1 and CDR2: SGHTA and FQGNSA. Unmatched junction bases numbered 14, after V lost 4 bases and J lost 5 bases. The CDR3 loop is CASSSRTGAPLGTEAFF. CDR3 nucleotide sequence: TGTGCCAGCAGCTCCCGGACAGGGGCCCCTTTAGGAACTGAAGCTTTCTTT.

This clone was seen more than once but under ten times. The chain combines TRBV4-1 with TRBJ2-1, with D maybe TRBD2 (5 bases). The CDR3 covers 13 residues. Germline V gene lookup returns CDR1 MGHRA and CDR2 YSYEKL. Trimming pared 7 bases from V and 5 bases from J, leaving 12 bases between. For the CDR3, the DNA is TGCGCCAGCACCCCAGAGGGCAACAATGAGCAGTTCTTC. Translated: CASTPEGNNEQFF.

This clone came up a few times. The gene calls are TRBV2 and TRBJ2-3, with D possibly matching TRBD1 (6 bases). The CDR3 extends over 17 amino acids. Between the trimmed V and J ends, which lost 8 bases and 2 bases, there was a span of 23 bases. Germline assignment: CDR1 SNHLY and CDR2 FYNNEI. The CDR3 reads CASRDPPGGGSTDTQYF. CDR3 in DNA: TGTGCCAGCCGAGACCCCCCTGGGGGCGGGTCCACAGATACGCAGTATTTT.

On this clone itself: The junction differs from germline at one of its ends, possibly a read error. DNA of the CDR3: TGTTCCAGCAGCCCAAGGACTGGCCTGAACACTGAAGCTTTCTTT. This codes for CSSSPRTGLNTEAFF. The rearrangement links TRBV7-9 to TRBJ1-1, with unresolved D. Per the germline V gene, CDR1 is SEHNR and CDR2 is FQNEAQ (reference sequence). This CDR3 contains 15 residues.

The chain uses TRBV6-5 and TRBJ2-1; no definite D call. The ends were cut back, 9 bases at V and 9 bases at J, with 18 bases in the middle. CDR3 size: 13 residues. Germline V gene lookup returns CDR1 MNHEY and CDR2 SVGAGI. In DNA, the CDR3 is TGTGCCAGTTCTAAAGGTTTTTCGGGTGAGCAGTTCTTC. Its protein is CASSKGFSGEQFF.

This clone was counted a few times. This CDR3 is CASSPRDSNYEQYF. Here the CDR3 DNA reads TGTGCCAGCAGCCCCCGGGACTCGAACTACGAGCAGTACTTC. This chain joins TRBV7-9 and TRBJ2-5, with D perhaps matching TRBD2 (6 bases). The J call is in doubt because the DNA end fits TRBJ2-7 better. There are 14 residues in the CDR3. The V gene's germline CDR1 is SEHNR and CDR2 FQNEAQ (reference sequence).

V usage is TRBV5-1 and J usage is TRBJ2-1; D might be TRBD2 (6 bases). The V gene's germline CDR1 is SGHRS and CDR2 YFSETQ. V shed 1 base and J shed 3 bases, with 11 bases lying between them. The CDR3 is made up of 15 amino acids. DNA of the CDR3: TGCGCCAGCAGCTTGAGTCAGGGAGGCTACAATGAGCAGTTCTTC. This translates into CASSLSQGGYNEQFF.

The V call is TRBV2, the J call TRBJ2-1; TRBD2 matches at 8 bases. V was pared by 2 bases and J by 8 bases, with 8 bases of the junction left unmatched. This CDR3 contains 15 residues. The V gene's germline CDR1 is SNHLY and CDR2 FYNNEI. The CDR3 sequence is CASSERSGSQYEQFF. In nucleotides, the CDR3 is TGTGCCAGCAGTGAACGGAGCGGGAGCCAGTATGAGCAGTTCTTC.